The text below deals with one T cell receptor (beta chain). No antigen is known for it. Time point specified: week 47, end of study. Vaccinated patients received 300 ug of mutant IDH1 20-mer peptide per dose, with topical imiquimod. The sample comes from a study of a mutant IDH1 vaccine in newly diagnosed glioma. The overall study: First vaccine doses came 4-6 weeks after radiotherapy alone, or with temozolomide cycles. It was radiotherapy, temozolomide, or both that patients received previously, with most receiving both. Of the patients given treatment, approximately 62% were male and 37.5% were female, and a mean age of roughly 40 years was recorded. Notes on the study in general: Vaccination elicited immune responses in 80% to 95% of patients.

TCRdb's copy holds only in-frame clones and misses some; the assay was immunoSEQ multiplex PCR. This sample has about 56,000 clones, with around three quarters found just once. Trimming shortened V by 2 bases and J by 4 bases, and 13 bases separated the two germline ends. Looked up from germline, CDR1 is WNHNN and CDR2 is SYGVQD (reference sequence). The CDR3 is 15 residues long. Sequenced material: PBMCs, taken from a glioma patient whose treatment included an IDH1 peptide vaccine. The J gene is TRBJ2-3, the V gene TRBV10-1; D call uncertain. This clonotype was obtained from a middle-aged man with glioma. This CDR3 is CASSEMGLGSDTQYF. The CDR3 bases are TGCGCCAGCAGTGAGATGGGGTTGGGGTCAGATACGCAGTATTTT.